This entry concerns a single T cell receptor beta chain. The sample is drawn from a study of shared T cell receptors in the human thymus. The CDR3 is 17 amino acids. Germline V CDR1 and CDR2: LNHNV, YYDKDF (reference sequence). The V end lost 2 bases, the J end lost 6 bases, and 22 bases lay between the germline ends. This table comes from immunoSEQ multiplex PCR, and its TCRdb copy is limited to in-frame clones, with some not included. Here the sample spans 550,000 to 800,000 clones, around 85% being singletons. These sequences were also reported in another study, on human thymus T cells.

V is TRBV15 and J is TRBJ1-1; D not resolved. This TCR was sampled from a girl under three years old with a congenital heart defect. The sequenced sample was thymocytes. DNA for the CDR3: TGTGCCACCAGCAGACGCCGCGGAGGGCTCGGAACGGCTGAAGCTTTCTTT. Protein product: CATSRRRGGLGTAEAFF.